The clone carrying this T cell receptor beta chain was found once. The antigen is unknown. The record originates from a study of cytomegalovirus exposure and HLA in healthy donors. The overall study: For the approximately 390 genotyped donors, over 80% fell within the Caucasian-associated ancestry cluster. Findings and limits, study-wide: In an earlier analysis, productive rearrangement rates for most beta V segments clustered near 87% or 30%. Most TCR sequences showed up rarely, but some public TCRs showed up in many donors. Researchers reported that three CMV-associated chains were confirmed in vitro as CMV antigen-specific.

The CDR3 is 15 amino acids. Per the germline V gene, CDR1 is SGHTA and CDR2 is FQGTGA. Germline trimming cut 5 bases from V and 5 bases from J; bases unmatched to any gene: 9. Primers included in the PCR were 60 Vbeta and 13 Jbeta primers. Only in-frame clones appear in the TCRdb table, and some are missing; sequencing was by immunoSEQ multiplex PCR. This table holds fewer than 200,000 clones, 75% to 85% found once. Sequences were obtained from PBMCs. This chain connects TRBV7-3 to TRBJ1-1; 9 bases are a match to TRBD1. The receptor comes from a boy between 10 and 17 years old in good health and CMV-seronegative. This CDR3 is CASSEQGAQRTEAFF. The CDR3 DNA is TGTGCCAGCAGCGAACAGGGGGCGCAGAGGACTGAAGCTTTCTTT.